In this sample, the clone carrying this TCR beta chain turned up many times. This entry comes from a study of Graves' ophthalmopathy and Graves' hyperthyroidism. The overall study: Before any treatment, peripheral blood was taken at the initial diagnosis.

Exclusion covered patients with other autoimmune diseases or uncontrolled infections (as well as pregnancy or lactation). A volume of 8 to 10 ml of fresh peripheral blood supplied the PBMCs. RNA transcripts yielded amplified TCR beta CDR3 regions. Amplification began with first-round RT-PCR using HTBI primers, then second-round multiplex PCR was performed. TCRdb re-called the multiplex PCR reads through MiXCR, storing one row per CDR3 protein. The sample includes 260,000 or so distinct CDR3 sequences, roughly 50% of them seen just once. Losses at the gene ends were 3 bases for V and 5 bases for J; bases not matched to a gene: 3. Germline values: CDR1 SNHLY, CDR2 FYNNEI. The CDR3 runs 14 residues.

The sequenced material came from peripheral blood. This chain joins TRBV2 and TRBJ1-1; 10 bases fit TRBD1. The TCR was taken from an adult man with Graves' ophthalmopathy. The CDR3 coding sequence is TGTGCCAGCAGTGACCGGACAGGGGGAACTGAAGCTTTCTTT. This sequence encodes CASSDRTGGTEAFF.